There are many counts of the clone carrying this TCR beta chain. The record originates from a study of low-dose radiotherapy and immunotherapy resistance in tumors. Across the study: Cohort 2 patients were irradiated with 1 Gy every two weeks, reaching 13 Gy over 26 weeks. Patients received 300 mg of oral aspirin each day across four cycles, commencing on cycle 1 day 1.

Time point denoted: after trial treatment. As to treatment: LDRT plus nivolumab, ipilimumab, low-dose cyclophosphamide and aspirin (RACIN trial). This CDR3 is 14 amino acids long. Germline values: CDR1 SGHTA, CDR2 FQGNSA. V was clipped by 3 bases and J by 3 bases; unmatched bases: 3. TRAV and TRBV primers primed cDNA for both TCRalpha and TCRbeta. A roughly 20-cycle PCR with a constant-region primer and V-primer adapter amplified TCRs. Amplification of isolated mRNA was accomplished via in vitro transcription. TCRdb re-derived calls from the reads in MiXCR, one entry per CDR3 protein. This sample has tens of thousands of distinct CDR3 sequences, with around 17% found just once.

The chain employs TRBV7-2 and TRBJ2-7; 9 nucleotides agree with TRBD2. This sequence was found in a male donor with prostate cancer. Specimen: PBMCs, collected after low-dose radiotherapy plus immunotherapy. The CDR3, as DNA: TGTGCCAGCAGCTTCGGTAGCGGGAGCTACGAGCAGTACTTC. It yields the protein CASSFGSGSYEQYF.